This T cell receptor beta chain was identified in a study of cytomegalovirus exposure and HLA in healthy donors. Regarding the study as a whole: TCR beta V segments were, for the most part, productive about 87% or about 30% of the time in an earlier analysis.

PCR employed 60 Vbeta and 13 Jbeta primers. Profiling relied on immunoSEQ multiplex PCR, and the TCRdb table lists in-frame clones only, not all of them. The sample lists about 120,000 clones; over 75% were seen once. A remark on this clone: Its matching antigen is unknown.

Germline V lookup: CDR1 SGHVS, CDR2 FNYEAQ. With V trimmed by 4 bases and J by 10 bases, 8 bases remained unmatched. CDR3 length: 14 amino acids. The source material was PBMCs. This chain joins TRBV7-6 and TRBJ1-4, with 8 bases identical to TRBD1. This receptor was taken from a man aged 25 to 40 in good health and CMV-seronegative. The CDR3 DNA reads TGTGCCAGCAGCTCTGGACAGGGTCGCGGAAAACTGTTTTTT. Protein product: CASSSGQGRGKLFF.